The 8 T cell receptor beta chains in this list originate from one sample, sequenced in a study of blood T cell repertoires in COVID-19 (dated by TCRdb to the early 2020s). The library was made by the immunoSEQ multiplex PCR assay. TCRdb's version of the immuneACCESS table is confined to in-frame rearrangements and falls short of the full clone set. An unresolved V gene accounts for under half of the shortfall where checked; the remainder is of unknown origin. The table for this sample lists 100,000 to 150,000 clones; around 81% of them were counted only once. Approximately 3.9% of the sample goes to the ten largest clones. The sample comprised peripheral blood. These TCRs come from a woman aged 45-60 years with acute or convalescent COVID-19.

In this sample, this clone turned up once. As DNA, the CDR3 is TGTGCCAGCTCACCGGCTTCAGGGGGTCCCGTGGACGAGCAGTACTTC. This sequence encodes CASSPASGGPVDEQYF. V gene TRBV18 combines with J gene TRBJ2-7, with 7 bases identical to TRBD1. Trimming cost V 3 bases and J 5 bases; bases outside gene matches: 13. The CDR3 runs 16 residues. The germline gives CDR1 KGHSH, CDR2 LQKENI. Variable domain in full (rest from reference TRBV18 and TRBJ2-7): NAGVMQNPRHLVRRRGQEARLRCSPMKGHSHVYWYRQLPEEGLKFMVYLQKENIIDESGMPKERFSAEFPKEGPSILRIQQVVRGDSAAYFCASSPASGGPVDEQYFGPGTRLTVT.

This chain connects TRBV20-1 to TRBJ1-1; D uncertain. Looked up from germline, CDR1 is DFQATT and CDR2 is SNEGSKA (reference sequence). This CDR3 contains 11 residues. Between the trimmed V and J ends, which lost 3 bases and 5 bases, there was a span of 7 bases. DNA for the CDR3: TGCAGTGCTAGCGCGAGAACTGAAGCTTTCTTT. It specifies CSASARTEAFF.

DNA of the CDR3: TGTGCCAGCATGCAGGGAAGTGACTATGGCTACACCTTC. Translated, it gives CASMQGSDYGYTF. The rearrangement uses TRBV2 and TRBJ1-2; possibly TRBD1 for D (5 bases). This CDR3 region has 13 residues. Germline V gene lookup returns CDR1 SNHLY and CDR2 FYNNEI. Trimming removed 7 bases at V and 3 bases at J, with 12 bases between.

The genes are TRBV6-2 or TRBV6-3 and TRBJ1-5; no firm D call. Germline V gene lookup returns CDR1 MNHEY and CDR2 SVGEGT. CDR3 size: 10 residues. The V and J ends lost 4 bases and 8 bases respectively, with 3 bases between them. The CDR3 DNA follows: TGTGCCAGCAGTTTAGAGCCCCAGCATTTT. Its translation: CASSLEPQHF.

This clone was found a few times. The rearrangement joins TRBV28 to TRBJ2-7; 7 bases align to TRBD1. The germline CDR1 and CDR2 sequences are MDHEN and SYDVKM. The CDR3 runs to 11 residues. V gave up 8 bases and J gave up 3 bases; unmatched junction bases: 1. The CDR3 nucleotides read TGTGCCAGCGGACAGGTCTACGAGCAGTACTTC. It yields the protein CASGQVYEQYF. Combining the CDR3 with reference TRBV28 and TRBJ2-7 gives the whole variable domain DVKVTQSSRYLVKRTGEKVFLECVQDMDHENMFWYRQDPGLGLRLIYFSYDVKMKEKGDIPEGYSVSREKKERFSLILESASTNQTSMYLCASGQVYEQYFGPGTRLTVT.

The chain employs TRBV24-1 and TRBJ2-2, with TRBD1 identical over 9 bases. This CDR3 is 16 amino acids long. Germline assignment: CDR1 KGHDR and CDR2 SFDVKD. Germline trimming cut 3 bases from V and 6 bases from J; bases unmatched to any gene: 7. The CDR3 is CATSDPSTGGAGELFF. The CDR3 bases are TGTGCCACCAGTGATCCGAGTACAGGGGGCGCCGGGGAGCTGTTTTTT.

V and J are TRBV5-1 and TRBJ1-3; D is unresolved. V dropped 4 bases and J dropped 7 bases, with 21 bases sitting between them. The CDR3 is made up of 16 amino acids. Germline V CDR1 and CDR2: SGHRS, YFSETQ. The CDR3 DNA reads as TGCGCCAGCAGCCTGACCGCAGGTGGACTGCGGAACACCATATATTTT. This translates into CASSLTAGGLRNTIYF.

This rearrangement joins TRBV5-1 to TRBJ2-3; D is possibly TRBD2 (5 bases). Germline lookup yields CDR1 SGHRS and CDR2 YFSETQ. This CDR3 spans 14 amino acids. V lost 4 bases and J lost 0, with 9 bases in between. The CDR3 sequence is CASSTRTSTDTQYF. For the CDR3, the DNA is TGCGCCAGCAGCACTAGGACTAGCACAGATACGCAGTATTTT.